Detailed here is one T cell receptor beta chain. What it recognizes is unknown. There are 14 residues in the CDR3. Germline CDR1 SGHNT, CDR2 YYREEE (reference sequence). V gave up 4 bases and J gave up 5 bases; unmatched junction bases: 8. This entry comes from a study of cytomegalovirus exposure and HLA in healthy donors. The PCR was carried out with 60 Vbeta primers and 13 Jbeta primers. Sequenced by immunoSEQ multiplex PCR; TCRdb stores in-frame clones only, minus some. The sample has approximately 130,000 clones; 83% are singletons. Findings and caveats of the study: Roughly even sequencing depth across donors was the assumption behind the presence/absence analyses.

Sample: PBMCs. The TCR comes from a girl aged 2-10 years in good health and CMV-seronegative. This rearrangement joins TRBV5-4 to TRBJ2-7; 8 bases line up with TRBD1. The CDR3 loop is CASSGKTGDHEQYF. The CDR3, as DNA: TGTGCCAGCAGCGGAAAGACAGGGGACCACGAGCAGTACTTC.